This entry is about one T cell receptor beta chain. Compared with germline, one end of the junction differs, possibly owing to a read error. The sample originates from a study of CD8 T cells in Susac syndrome. Germline assignment: CDR1 SGHDT and CDR2 YYEEEE. The CDR3 length is 11 residues. An amount of RNA that ranged from roughly 0.5 to 1 ug was reverse transcribed with random hexamers. Each CDR3 protein is one row after TCRdb ran MiXCR on the immunoSEQ multiplex PCR reads. The sample yields just over 300,000 distinct CDR3 sequences, about 90% seen once. The source material was CD4+ T cells from PBMCs. This receptor was identified in a human donor with multiple sclerosis. J is TRBJ2-5 and V is TRBV5-6; D ambiguous. The CDR3: CASSFHSTVTF. Here the CDR3 DNA reads TGTGCCAGCAGCTTCCACTCTACCGTTACGTTC. Using reference TRBV5-6 and TRBJ2-5 for the parts outside the CDR3, the full variable domain is DAGVTQSPTHLIKTRGQQVTLRCSPKSGHDTVSWYQQALGQGPQFIFQYYEEEERQRGNFPDRFSGHQFPNYSSELNVNALLLGDSALYLCASSFHSTVTFGPGTRLLVL.